This TCR beta chain was captured by sequencing in a study of blood T cell repertoires in COVID-19. Study overall: T cells, B-cell-depleted T cells, or PBMCs provided the cDNA or gDNA that served as material.

This clone is medium-sized (0.01 to 0.1%) in the sample. Trimming stripped 4 bases from V and 0 bases from J, with 10 bases between. There are 15 residues in the CDR3. CDR1 and CDR2 (germline): MNHEY, SVGAGI. Original processing notes: Amplification from reference gene primers served as the basis for estimated nucleated cell counts. This table comes from immunoSEQ multiplex PCR, and its TCRdb copy is limited to in-frame clones, with some not included. The V and J calls and clone size are taken from that table; D and trimming were inferred from the DNA. The sample lists 150,000 to 200,000 clones, about 86% occurring once.

The sequenced material came from peripheral blood. The J gene is TRBJ1-3, the V gene TRBV6-5; a possible D gene is TRBD1 (6 bases). The sequence derives from a man in his sixties with acute or convalescent COVID-19. CDR3 sequence reads: CASSLDSSSGNTIYF. As DNA, the CDR3 is TGTGCCAGCAGTTTGGACAGTTCCTCTGGAAACACCATATATTTT.